The 5 T cell receptor beta chains given below trace back to one sample, sequenced in a study of T cells in Graves' hyperthyroidism and ophthalmopathy. Using RNA transcripts as the source, TCR beta CDR3 regions were amplified. The primer set for the first-round RT-PCR of the TCR CDR3 was HTBI. TCRdb processed the multiplex PCR reads anew with MiXCR; each CDR3 protein has one entry. The repertoire consists of almost 600,000 distinct CDR3 sequences, with 46% occurring once and the leading ten covering about 7.8%. Sequencing was carried out using peripheral blood or thyroid tissue (not recorded which). The source of these receptors is a woman between 18 and 30 years old with Graves' hyperthyroidism.

As concerns this clonotype: This may arise from a read error, as a much more abundant clone is one base away. The gene calls are TRBV10-3 and TRBJ1-5; D gene ambiguous. The CDR3 length is 13 residues. Germline V gene sequence: CDR1 ENHRY, CDR2 SYGVKD. The germline V and J ends were trimmed by 6 bases and 4 bases, with 10 bases remaining between them. Here the CDR3 DNA reads TGTGCCATCAGCGTGGAGAGTAATCAGCCCCAGCATTTT. This sequence encodes CAISVESNQPQHF.

A few counts support this clonotype. The chain joins TRBV3-1 to TRBJ1-5, with a possible D match to TRBD1 (5 bases). Trimming left V 2 bases short and J 0 bases short, with 8 bases between. Germline CDR1 LGHDT, CDR2 YNNKEL (reference sequence). The CDR3 is 15 amino acids. The CDR3 sequence is CASSQTGASNQPQHF. Here the CDR3 DNA reads TGTGCCAGCAGCCAAACCGGGGCTAGCAATCAGCCCCAGCATTTT.

This clonotype was counted at least ten times. J is TRBJ2-7 and V is TRBV4-1; D is undetermined. The germline CDR1 and CDR2 sequences are MGHRA and YSYEKL. V shed 0 bases and J shed 5 bases, with 11 bases lying between them. The CDR3 totals 14 residues. CDR3 DNA: TGCGCCAGCAGCCAAGATACAGTATTTCACGAGCAGTACTTC. Translating gives CASSQDTVFHEQYF.

This rearrangement joins TRBV20-1 to TRBJ2-2; D uncertain. V was trimmed by 6 bases and J by 3 bases, leaving 8 bases between them. Germline CDR1 reads DFQATT; CDR2 reads SNEGSKA (reference sequence). CDR3 length: 12 amino acids. Here the CDR3 reads CSAIDDTGELFF. The CDR3 DNA is TGCAGTGCAATAGACGACACCGGGGAGCTGTTTTTT.

A single count supports this clonotype. The gene calls are TRBV7-8 and TRBJ1-1; 9 bases are shared with TRBD1. The V gene end was trimmed by 5 bases and the J gene end by 0 bases; junction bases not matched to a gene: 7. The CDR3 is 16 residues long. Germline CDR1 and CDR2: SGHVS and FQNEAQ. CDR3 in amino acids: CASSPRTGDLNTEAFF. CDR3 DNA: TGTGCCAGCAGCCCGCGGACAGGGGATCTGAACACTGAAGCTTTCTTT.